This T cell receptor beta chain is from a study of cytotoxic CD8 clonotypes in ibrutinib-treated CLL. Study-wide context: The study recorded mean values of about 260,000 productive templates and under 100,000 productive rearrangements per sample.

The V gene lost 3 bases and the J gene lost 6 bases, with 17 bases spanning the gap. Germline V gene lookup returns CDR1 KGHSH and CDR2 LQKENI. The CDR3 loop spans 15 amino acids. Repertoires were generated with immunoSEQ multiplex PCR, while TCRdb's copy carries only in-frame clones and drops some. The sample consists of 300,000 or so clones, under 70% of them appearing once. This clonotype was sampled from a human donor with chronic lymphocytic leukemia. This sequence joins TRBV18 and TRBJ1-2, with TRBD1 as a possible D gene (6 bases). Sequenced here: PBMCs, sampled after 36 months of ibrutinib treatment. The chain's CDR3 is CASSPWGAYGDGYTF. The CDR3 bases are TGTGCCAGCTCACCGTGGGGGGCGTACGGCGATGGCTACACCTTC.